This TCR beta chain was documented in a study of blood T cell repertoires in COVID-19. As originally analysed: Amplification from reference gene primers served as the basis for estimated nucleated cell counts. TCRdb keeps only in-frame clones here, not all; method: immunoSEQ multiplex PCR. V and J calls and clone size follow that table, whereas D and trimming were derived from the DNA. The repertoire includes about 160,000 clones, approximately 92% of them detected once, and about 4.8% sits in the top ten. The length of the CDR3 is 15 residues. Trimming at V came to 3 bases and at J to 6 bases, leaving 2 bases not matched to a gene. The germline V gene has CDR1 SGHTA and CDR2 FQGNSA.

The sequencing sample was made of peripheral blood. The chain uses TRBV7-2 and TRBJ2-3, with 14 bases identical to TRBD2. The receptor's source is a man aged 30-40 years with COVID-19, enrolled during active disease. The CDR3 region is CASSLTSGGADTQYF. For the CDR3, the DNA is TGTGCCAGCAGCTTGACTAGCGGGGGGGCGGATACGCAGTATTTT. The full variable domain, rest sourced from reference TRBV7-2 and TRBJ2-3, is GAGVSQSPSNKVTEKGKDVELRCDPISGHTALYWYRQSLGQGLEFLIYFQGNSAPDKSGLPSDRFSAERTGGSVSTLTIQRTQQEDSAVYLCASSLTSGGADTQYFGPGTRLTVL.